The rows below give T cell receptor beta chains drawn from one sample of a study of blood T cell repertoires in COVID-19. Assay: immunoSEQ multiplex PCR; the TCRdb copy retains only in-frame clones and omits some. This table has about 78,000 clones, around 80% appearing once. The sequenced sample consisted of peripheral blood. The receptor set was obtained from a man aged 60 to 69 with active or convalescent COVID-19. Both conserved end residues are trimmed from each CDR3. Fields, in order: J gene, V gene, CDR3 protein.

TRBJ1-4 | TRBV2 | ASSDPPSGGKLF
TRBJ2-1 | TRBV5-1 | ASSLGAPNEQF
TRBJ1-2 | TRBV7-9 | ASSSQGLGGYT
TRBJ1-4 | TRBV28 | ASSEQGATNEKLF
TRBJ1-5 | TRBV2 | ASSPQGALQPQH
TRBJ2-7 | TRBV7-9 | ASSPWDRIYEQY
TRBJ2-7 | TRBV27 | ASTKRAGTGAYHEQY
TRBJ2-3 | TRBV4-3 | ASSQDLKGTGRTDTQY
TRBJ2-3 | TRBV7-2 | ASRETGGTDTQY
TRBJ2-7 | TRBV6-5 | ASSYSLDRREQY
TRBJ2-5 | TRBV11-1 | ASSLNPGGRETQY
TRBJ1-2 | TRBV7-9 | ASSVTVNYGYT
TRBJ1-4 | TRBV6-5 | ASRGQGAGEKLF
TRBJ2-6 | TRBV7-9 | ASSLSPSSGANVLT
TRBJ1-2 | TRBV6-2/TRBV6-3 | ASSYSTRTAGGYT
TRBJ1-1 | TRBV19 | ASSMRQATTEAF
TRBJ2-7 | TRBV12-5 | ASGPLRGAPYEQY
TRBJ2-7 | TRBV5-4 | ATSYEQY
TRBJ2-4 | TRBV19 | ASRRGGAENIQY
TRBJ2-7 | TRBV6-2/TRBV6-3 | ASSYPQAYEQY
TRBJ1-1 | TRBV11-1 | ASSWDRGLEAF
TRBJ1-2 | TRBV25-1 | ASTDLTGNGYT
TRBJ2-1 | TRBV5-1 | ASIGGQPSYNEQF
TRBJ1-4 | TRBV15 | ATSTRQGKLF
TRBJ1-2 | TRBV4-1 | ASSYQGASYGYT